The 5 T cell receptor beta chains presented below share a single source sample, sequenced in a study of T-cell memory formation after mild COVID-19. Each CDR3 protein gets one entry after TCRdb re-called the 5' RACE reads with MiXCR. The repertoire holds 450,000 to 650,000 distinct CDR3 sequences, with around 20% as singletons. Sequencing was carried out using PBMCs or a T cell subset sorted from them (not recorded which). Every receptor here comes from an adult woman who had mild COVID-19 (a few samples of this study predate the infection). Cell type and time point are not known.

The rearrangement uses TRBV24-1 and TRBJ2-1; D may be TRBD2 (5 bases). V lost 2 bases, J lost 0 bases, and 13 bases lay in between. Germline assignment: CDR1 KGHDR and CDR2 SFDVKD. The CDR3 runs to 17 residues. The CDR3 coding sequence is TGTGCCACCAGTGATTCCAAGAGGGAGAGCTCCTACAATGAGCAGTTCTTC. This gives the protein CATSDSKRESSYNEQFF.

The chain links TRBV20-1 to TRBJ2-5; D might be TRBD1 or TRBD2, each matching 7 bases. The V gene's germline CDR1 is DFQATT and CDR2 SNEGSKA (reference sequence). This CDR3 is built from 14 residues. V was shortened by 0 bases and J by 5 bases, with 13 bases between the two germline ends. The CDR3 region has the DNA TGCAGTGCTAGAGAGGTGGGAGGGGGCGAGACCCAGTACTTC. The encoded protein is CSAREVGGGETQYF.

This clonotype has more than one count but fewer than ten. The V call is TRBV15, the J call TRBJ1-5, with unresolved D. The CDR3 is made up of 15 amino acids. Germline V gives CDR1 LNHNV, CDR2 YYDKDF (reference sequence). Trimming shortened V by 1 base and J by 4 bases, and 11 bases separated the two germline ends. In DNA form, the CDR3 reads TGTGCCACCAGCAGAGGTTTGGACGGAAATCAGCCCCAGCATTTT. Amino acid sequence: CATSRGLDGNQPQHF. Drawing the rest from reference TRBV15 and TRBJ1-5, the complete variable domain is DAMVIQNPRYQVTQFGKPVTLSCSQTLNHNVMYWYQQKSSQAPKLLFHYYDKDFNNEADTPDNFQSRRPNTSFCFLDIRSPGLGDTAMYLCATSRGLDGNQPQHFGDGTRLSIL.

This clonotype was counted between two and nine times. As DNA, the CDR3 is TGTGCCAGCAGCCCAAGAGGGAACACAGACAATGAGCAGTTCTTC. Its translation is CASSPRGNTDNEQFF. The genes are TRBV7-7 and TRBJ2-1; TRBD2 might be the D (5 bases). CDR3 length: 15 residues. Germline V lookup: CDR1 SSHAT, CDR2 FNYEAQ (reference sequence). V shed 5 bases and J shed 5 bases, with 16 bases lying between them.

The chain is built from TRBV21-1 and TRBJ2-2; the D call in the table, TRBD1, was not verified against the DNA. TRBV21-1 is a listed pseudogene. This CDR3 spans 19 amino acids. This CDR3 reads CASSRKRARGTGLTGELFF. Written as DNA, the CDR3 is TGTGCCAGCAGCAGAAAGCGGGCCAGAGGGACAGGACTCACCGGGGAGCTGTTTTTT.